Below, 3 T cell receptor beta chains from the same sample are listed, as sequenced in a study of cytomegalovirus exposure and HLA in healthy donors. PCR employed 60 Vbeta and 13 Jbeta primers. Here immunoSEQ multiplex PCR was the method, and the copy in TCRdb shows in-frame clones only, minus some. The table includes some 99,000 clones, around 72% detected once. The sample consisted of PBMCs. The receptor set was obtained from a male donor in good health and CMV-seronegative.

This clone occurred once. The chain carries TRBV25-1 and TRBJ2-1; D is unclear. CDR1 is MGHDK and CDR2 is SYGVNS in the germline V gene. This CDR3 region has 10 residues. Trimming removed 10 bases at V and 7 bases at J, with 8 bases between. CDR3 loop: CATSANEQFF. CDR3 nucleotide sequence: TGTGCCACGTCAGCGAATGAGCAGTTCTTC.

This chain connects TRBV5-5 to TRBJ2-7; weak D call: TRBD2 (6 bases). V was pared by 3 bases and J by 3 bases, with 10 bases between. Germline lookup yields CDR1 SGHKS and CDR2 YYEKEE (reference sequence). The CDR3 contains 13 residues. CDR3 DNA: TGTGCCAGCAGCTCCGGGAGACTCTACGAGCAGTACTTC. As protein: CASSSGRLYEQYF.

The V call is TRBV4-1, the J call TRBJ2-3; D perhaps matches TRBD2 (6 bases). Per germline, CDR1 MGHRA and CDR2 YSYEKL. The CDR3 length is 18 residues. Trimming took off 0 bases at V and 0 bases at J, with 16 bases between the two ends. The CDR3 nucleotides read TGCGCCAGCAGCCAAGATGAGTCTGGCGGGATTAGCACAGATACGCAGTATTTT. Protein product: CASSQDESGGISTDTQYF.